This TCR beta chain was recorded in a study of memory CD4+ T cells and cytomegalovirus serostatus. Comments on this clone: Its antigen is still unknown.

Clones were sequenced by immunoSEQ multiplex PCR, and TCRdb holds only the in-frame ones, with some missing. Here the sample spans roughly 56,000 clones, about 81% being singletons. V lost 3 bases to trimming and J lost 5 bases, with 14 bases between them. Germline lookup yields CDR1 LNHDA and CDR2 SQIVND (reference sequence). The CDR3 length is 14 residues. Whole-study findings and limits: Of about 150 reported CMV TCRbeta sequences, under 80 were found in memory CD4+ repertoires. Repertoires predicted CMV serostatus with median bootstrapped AUC of about 0.94.

Single viable CD3+CD4+CD8-CD45RO+ cells were sorted as the memory CD4+ T cells. This receptor was taken from an adult in good health and CMV-seronegative. Sample: memory CD4+ T cells from blood. This rearrangement joins TRBV19 to TRBJ2-7; possible D gene TRBD1, 6 bases. This CDR3 reads CASSMWDTFDEQYF. In nucleotides, the CDR3 is TGTGCCAGTAGTATGTGGGACACCTTTGACGAGCAGTACTTC.